One and the same sample provided the 10 T cell receptor beta chains below, sequenced in a study of blood T cell repertoires in COVID-19. The table came from immunoSEQ multiplex PCR; TCRdb's copy has only in-frame clones and leaves some out. Counted here are 150,000 or so clones, roughly 80% occurring once; the ten biggest clones make up over 25%. The specimen sequenced was peripheral blood. These receptors were taken from a woman aged 55-69 years with acute or convalescent COVID-19.

The chain couples TRBV2 to TRBJ2-5; 9 nucleotides match TRBD1. The CDR3 runs 14 residues. CDR1 SNHLY and CDR2 FYNNEI come from the germline V gene. V dropped 5 bases and J dropped 4; count of bases not matched to a gene: 5. The CDR3, as DNA: TGTGCCAGCAGTCGCACAGGGGGCGTAGAGACCCAGTACTTC. It codes for CASSRTGGVETQYF.

The chain links TRBV28 to TRBJ2-1; 7 bases fit TRBD1. Germline values: CDR1 MDHEN, CDR2 SYDVKM. CDR3 length: 15 amino acids. V lost 5 bases and J lost 6; bases outside the gene matches: 10. CDR3 nucleotide sequence: TGTGCCAGCAGTCTGACAGGGTACGCCCGCAATGAGCAGTTCTTC. This sequence encodes CASSLTGYARNEQFF.

This chain connects TRBV6-5 to TRBJ1-1; D is possibly TRBD1 (6 bases). The CDR3 is 13 residues long. Germline CDR1 MNHEY, CDR2 SVGAGI. V lost 4 bases, J lost 8 bases, and 14 bases lay in between. The CDR3 coding sequence is TGTGCCAGCAGTTCGACGACAGGCATCGAAGCTTTCTTT. Protein: CASSSTTGIEAFF.

Of note for this clone: Compared with germline, one end of the junction differs, possibly owing to a read error. This chain links TRBV6-5 with TRBJ2-5, with 7 bases identical to TRBD1. This CDR3 comprises 14 residues. The germline V gene has CDR1 MNHEY and CDR2 SVGAGI. The CDR3 coding sequence is TGTGCCGGCAGCACGATGACAGGGCAAGAGACCCAGTACTTC. Translated: CAGSTMTGQETQYF.

This chain uses TRBV28 with TRBJ1-5; D ambiguous. The germline CDR1 and CDR2 sequences are MDHEN and SYDVKM. Trimming removed 5 bases at V and 5 bases at J, with 7 bases between. The CDR3 is 12 amino acids. In DNA, the CDR3 is TGTGCCAGCAGTGAGAGGGATCAGCCCCAGCATTTT. Amino acid sequence: CASSERDQPQHF. The full variable domain, its missing parts supplied by reference TRBV28 and TRBJ1-5, is DVKVTQSSRYLVKRTGEKVFLECVQDMDHENMFWYRQDPGLGLRLIYFSYDVKMKEKGDIPEGYSVSREKKERFSLILESASTNQTSMYLCASSERDQPQHFGDGTRLSIL.

The chain uses TRBV5-1 and TRBJ2-1, with TRBD2 matching over 8 bases. This CDR3 has 17 amino acids. The V segment lost 5 bases and the J segment 0 bases; nucleotides outside the gene matches: 10. Germline CDR1 and CDR2: SGHRS and YFSETQ. Here the CDR3 reads CASRPRGAGASYNEQFF. DNA of the CDR3: TGCGCCAGCAGACCCCGAGGAGCGGGGGCCTCCTACAATGAGCAGTTCTTC.

This sequence joins TRBV4-1 and TRBJ2-1, with D maybe TRBD2 (5 bases). Germline values: CDR1 MGHRA, CDR2 YSYEKL. This CDR3 has 18 amino acids. V dropped 0 bases and J dropped 0 bases, with 15 bases sitting between them. DNA for the CDR3: TGCGCCAGCAGCCAAGATTTGAAAACTAGGCGCTCCTACAATGAGCAGTTCTTC. Translating gives CASSQDLKTRRSYNEQFF.

The rearrangement links TRBV6-5 to TRBJ1-2; 10 bases fit TRBD1. J lost 5 bases, V lost 4 bases, and 7 bases had no gene match. The CDR3 covers 15 residues. The germline CDR1 and CDR2 sequences are MNHEY and SVGAGI. In nucleotides, the CDR3 is TGTGCCAGCAGTTCGCCGGGACAGGGGTCTTATGGCTACACCTTC. This codes for CASSSPGQGSYGYTF.

The rearrangement joins TRBV6-5 to TRBJ2-1, with D possibly matching TRBD2 (6 bases). The CDR3 totals 15 residues. Germline CDR1 reads MNHEY; CDR2 reads SVGAGI. Trimming removed 7 bases at V and 4 bases at J, with 17 bases between. The CDR3 nucleotides are TGTGCCAGCACCAGGCGGGGAACAAATTACAATGAGCAGTTCTTC. Translated: CASTRRGTNYNEQFF.

This clone was seen more than once but under ten times. The rearrangement uses TRBV9 and TRBJ1-2, with TRBD1 as a possible D gene (5 bases). The CDR3 contains 14 residues. V was cut by 0 bases and J by 4 bases, with 10 bases left in between. The V gene's germline CDR1 is SGDLS and CDR2 YYNGEE. The CDR3 loop is CASSVGGAAYGYTF. CDR3 sequence (DNA): TGTGCCAGCAGCGTAGGGGGCGCGGCCTATGGCTACACCTTC.